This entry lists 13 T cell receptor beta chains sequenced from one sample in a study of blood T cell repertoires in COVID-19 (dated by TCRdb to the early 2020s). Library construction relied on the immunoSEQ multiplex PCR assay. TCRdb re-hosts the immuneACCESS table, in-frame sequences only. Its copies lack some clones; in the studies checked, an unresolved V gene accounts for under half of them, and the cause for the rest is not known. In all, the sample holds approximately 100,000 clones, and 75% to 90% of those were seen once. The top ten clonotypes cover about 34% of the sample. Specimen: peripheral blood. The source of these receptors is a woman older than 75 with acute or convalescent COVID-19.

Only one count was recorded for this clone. CDR3 in amino acids: CASSTTNGVLEQYF. In DNA form, the CDR3 reads TGTGCCAGCAGTACCACGAACGGGGTTCTCGAGCAGTACTTC. This chain links TRBV6-5 with TRBJ2-7, with D possibly TRBD2 on 5 matching bases. CDR1 is MNHEY and CDR2 is SVGAGI in the germline V gene. CDR3 length: 14 residues. Trimming removed 5 bases from V and 6 bases from J, with 17 bases in between.

The chain's CDR3 is CAWSVRSTDTQYF. The DNA of the CDR3 is TGTGCCTGGAGTGTACGGAGCACAGATACGCAGTATTTT. The chain employs TRBV30 and TRBJ2-3; D uncertain. Trimming removed 0 bases from V and 0 bases from J, with 4 bases in between. Germline lookup yields CDR1 GTSNPN and CDR2 SVGIG (reference sequence). The CDR3 covers 13 residues.

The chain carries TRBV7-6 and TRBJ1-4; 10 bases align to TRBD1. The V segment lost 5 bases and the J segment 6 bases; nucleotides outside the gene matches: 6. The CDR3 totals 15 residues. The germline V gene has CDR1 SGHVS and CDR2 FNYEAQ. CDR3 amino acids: CASSNPGQGHEKLFF. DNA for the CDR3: TGTGCCAGCAGCAACCCGGGACAGGGGCATGAAAAACTGTTTTTT.

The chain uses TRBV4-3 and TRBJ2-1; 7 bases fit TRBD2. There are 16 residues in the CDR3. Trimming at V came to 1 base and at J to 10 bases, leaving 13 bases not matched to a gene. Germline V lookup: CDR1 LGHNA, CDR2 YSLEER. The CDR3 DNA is TGCGCCAGCAGCCAAGGTTGGCGGGAGCCTCCAATGGAGCAGTTCTTC. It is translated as CASSQGWREPPMEQFF.

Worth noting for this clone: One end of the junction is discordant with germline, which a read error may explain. As DNA, the CDR3 is TGTGCCAGCAGCTTAGGGGTTAGCGGGGGCCCTACAGCTACGCAGTATTTT. This translates into CASSLGVSGGPTATQYF. The chain employs TRBV7-2 and TRBJ2-3; 9 bases line up with TRBD2. Germline V gene lookup returns CDR1 SGHTA and CDR2 FQGNSA. The CDR3 length is 17 residues. Based on the CDR3 plus reference TRBV7-2 and TRBJ2-3, the full variable domain is GAGVSQSPSNKVTEKGKDVELRCDPISGHTALYWYRQSLGQGLEFLIYFQGNSAPDKSGLPSDRFSAERTGGSVSTLTIQRTQQEDSAVYLCASSLGVSGGPTATQYFGPGTRLTVL.

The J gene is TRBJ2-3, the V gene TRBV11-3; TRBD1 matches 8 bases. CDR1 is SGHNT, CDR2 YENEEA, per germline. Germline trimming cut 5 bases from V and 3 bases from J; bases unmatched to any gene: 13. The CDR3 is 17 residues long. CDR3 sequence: CASSPQGMGQATDTQYF. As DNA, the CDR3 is TGTGCCAGCAGCCCACAGGGAATGGGACAGGCGACAGATACGCAGTATTTT.

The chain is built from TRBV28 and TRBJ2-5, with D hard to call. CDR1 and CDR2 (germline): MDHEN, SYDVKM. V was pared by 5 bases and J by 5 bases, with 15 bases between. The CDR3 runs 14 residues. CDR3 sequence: CASSPSRTRETQYF. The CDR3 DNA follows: TGTGCCAGCAGTCCCAGTCGAACGAGGGAGACCCAGTACTTC.

The CDR3 sequence: CASSEALTDTQYF. The DNA of the CDR3 is TGTGCCAGCAGTGAAGCCTTGACAGATACGCAGTATTTT. V and J are TRBV2 and TRBJ2-3; D not resolved. CDR1 SNHLY and CDR2 FYNNEI come from the germline V gene. V was pared by 0 bases and J by 3 bases, with 4 bases between. The CDR3 is 13 residues long.

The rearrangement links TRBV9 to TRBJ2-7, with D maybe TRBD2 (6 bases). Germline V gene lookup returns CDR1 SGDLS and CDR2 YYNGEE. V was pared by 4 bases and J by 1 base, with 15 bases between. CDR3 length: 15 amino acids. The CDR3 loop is CASSRTGVRSYEQYF. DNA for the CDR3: TGTGCCAGCAGCCGCACGGGGGTTAGGTCCTACGAGCAGTACTTC.

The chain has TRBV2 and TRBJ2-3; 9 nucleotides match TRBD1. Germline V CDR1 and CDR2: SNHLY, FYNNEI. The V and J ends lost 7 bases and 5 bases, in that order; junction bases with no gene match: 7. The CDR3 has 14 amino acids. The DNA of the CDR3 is TGTGCCAGCATCCTGGACAGGGGACTAGATACGCAGTATTTT. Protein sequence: CASILDRGLDTQYF. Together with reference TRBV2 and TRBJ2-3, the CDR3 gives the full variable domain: EPEVTQTPSHQVTQMGQEVILRCVPISNHLYFYWYRQILGQKVEFLVSFYNNEISEKSEIFDDQFSVERPDGSNFTLKIRSTKLEDSAMYFCASILDRGLDTQYFGPGTRLTVL.

Written as DNA, the CDR3 is TGCAGTGTGAGGCCAGCGGGGGGGCCGTACAATGAGCAGTTCTTC. Protein sequence: CSVRPAGGPYNEQFF. The chain is built from TRBV29-1 and TRBJ2-1; 10 nucleotides agree with TRBD2. CDR3 length equals 15 residues. Germline CDR1 and CDR2: SQVTM and ANQGSEA.

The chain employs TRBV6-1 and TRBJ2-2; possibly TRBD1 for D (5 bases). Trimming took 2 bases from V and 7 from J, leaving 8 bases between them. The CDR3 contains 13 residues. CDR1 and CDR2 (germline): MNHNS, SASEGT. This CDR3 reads CASSELRGGELFF. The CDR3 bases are TGTGCCAGCAGTGAATTAAGGGGCGGGGAGCTGTTTTTT.

This CDR3 is CASSFRDRLHEQYF. The CDR3 nucleotides are TGTGCCAGCAGCTTCCGGGACAGGCTACACGAGCAGTACTTC. This sequence joins TRBV7-8 and TRBJ2-7; 8 nucleotides match TRBD1. The CDR3 is made up of 14 amino acids. Unmatched junction bases numbered 6, after V lost 3 bases and J lost 5 bases. Germline V lookup: CDR1 SGHVS, CDR2 FQNEAQ.